This TCR beta chain was sequenced during a study of cytomegalovirus exposure and HLA in healthy donors. The PCR ran on 60 Vbeta and 13 Jbeta primers. Generated by immunoSEQ multiplex PCR, the TCRdb table keeps only in-frame clones and is missing some. The sample consists of 160,000 or so clones, around four fifths of them appearing once. Trimming removed 3 bases from V and 3 bases from J; junction bases left unmatched: 7. Looked up from germline, CDR1 is MNHNY and CDR2 is SVGAGI (reference sequence). The CDR3 is 16 amino acids. Specimen: PBMCs. This rearrangement joins TRBV6-6 to TRBJ2-3; 9 bases match TRBD1. This receptor was obtained from a man younger than 40 in good health and CMV-seronegative. CDR3 sequence: CASSYSGTGTTDTQYF. CDR3 DNA: TGTGCCAGCAGTTATTCCGGGACAGGGACGACAGATACGCAGTATTTT.